This TCR beta chain came from a study of T cells in Graves' hyperthyroidism and ophthalmopathy (dated by TCRdb to between 2018 and 2021). A note on the overall study: Peripheral blood was sampled at the time of initial diagnosis, prior to any treatment. After sampling, hyperthyroidism patients received methimazole starting at 30 mg daily, and ophthalmopathy patients received high-dose intravenous methylprednisolone. A discovery cohort of about a hundred patients, approximately 45 with Graves' ophthalmopathy and approximately 55 with stable Graves' hyperthyroidism, was used to find distinguishing TCR V-J signatures. In addition, the study compared T-cell repertoires in thyroid tissue and in blood from five or six Graves' hyperthyroidism patients. Prospective prediction of ophthalmopathy was tested in an independent validation cohort consisting of some 18 hyperthyroidism patients and about 17 patients who later progressed to ophthalmopathy. The 90 or so discovery patients were randomly split 7:3 into training and test sets. The paper reports TCR Vbeta CDR3 sequencing of roughly 140 peripheral blood samples: around 45 ophthalmopathy, around 80 hyperthyroidism and 17 progressor patients.

The germline V gene specifies MNHNS as CDR1 and SASEGT as CDR2. Here V drops 8 bases and J drops 3 bases, and the junction holds 11 bases not matched to any gene. From its cysteine to its phenylalanine, the CDR3 spans 17 amino acids. Of the read, only the CDR3 DNA is kept; its 51 bases are in frame from base 1. The paper's findings and limits, for the study overall: In validation, the model predicted progression to ophthalmopathy a median of roughly 6.1 months before onset, with roughly 68% sensitivity and about 72% specificity. Most expanded thyroid clonotypes (frequency above 0.001) were also found in blood, which suggests that blood repertoires may mirror thyroid immune responses. A 13 V-J signature model separated ophthalmopathy from stable hyperthyroidism, with roughly 88% sensitivity and about 81% specificity in cross-validation and 80%/75% in testing. No statistical method was used to fix the sample size in advance, and group allocation was not hidden from the investigators.

This clonotype showed up many times. This clone's antigen is unknown. There are no base qualities to consult, and no much larger clone falls within one base. Moderately to severely active disease, a Clinical Activity Score of at least 3, a NOSPECS grade of at least 4, and a duration under 3 months were present in ophthalmopathy patients. Any patient with an uncontrolled infection, another autoimmune disease, pregnancy or lactation was excluded. Diagnoses were based on clinical symptoms, serum thyroxine and TRAb, thyroid ultrasound and orbital computed tomography. PBMCs were separated from under 12 ml of fresh peripheral blood using Ficoll-Paque density gradient centrifugation. Total RNA was extracted using Trizol reagent, and RNA quality was assessed on an Agilent 2100 Bioanalyzer. TCR beta CDR3 regions were amplified from RNA transcripts. The TCR CDR3 was subjected to a first round of RT-PCR using the HTBI primer set and the Qiagen OneStep RT-PCR kit. Libraries were constructed in a second round of multiplex PCR, after which size selection and purification were carried out. Libraries were sequenced paired-end with 100 bp reads on an Illumina HiSeq2000. Turning to the authors' computational methods: SOAPnuke was used to process the raw data, throwing out any read that contained adapters or uncalled bases, had a mean Phred below 15, or lacked an exact constant-primer or identifier match. COPE v1.2.5 was used to merge the high-quality paired reads, and each unique nucleotide sequence was defined as a clonotype. MiTCR v1.1 was used to align clonotypes to the IMGT TRBV, TRBD and TRBJ reference segments. The analysis was restricted to V-J combinations with a frequency above 0.0001, which together covered 98% to 99.2% of the repertoires. A TCS score was defined as the ratio between F50 (clonal expansion) and ExV (chaos), using BLOSUM62-based TCRdist between CDR3 peptides within each V-J. Welch's t-statistics and random forest reduced 500 to 550 V-J features to 10 to 15, which were used in a naive Bayes classifier (R e1071). TCRdb reprocessed the public reads (quality trimming at Q25 with fastp, clone calling with MiXCR) and kept in-frame beta chains. Each CDR3 protein gets just one entry, which takes the most common genes and DNA from the rows behind it. V and J calls and clone size were set by TCRdb, not the authors. The sample table records approximately 690,000 distinct CDR3 sequences; roughly 20% of these occur just once. The ten top clones hold roughly 30% of the sample.

This clonotype originated in a man aged 25 to 45 with Graves' ophthalmopathy. The receptor chain draws on TRBV6-1 and TRBJ2-3; TRBD2 lines up with 13 middle nucleotides. The specimen was blood. This receptor carries the CDR3 CASGRTSGSRWTDTQYF. The nucleotide sequence is TGTGCCAGCGGACGGACTAGCGGGAGCCGGTGGACAGATACGCAGTATTTT.